A single sample is the source of the 21 T cell receptor beta chains below, sequenced in a study of identical twins. TCRdb re-called the 5' RACE reads through MiXCR, storing one row per CDR3 protein. The repertoire holds some 500,000 distinct CDR3 sequences, with nearly 10% as singletons. This sample also belongs to another study, concerning yellow fever vaccine responses in identical twins.

The sample taken for sequencing was PBMCs. These receptors all come from a woman between 18 and 30 years old in good health.

This clonotype came up once. The chain employs TRBV6-5 and TRBJ2-7; D not certain. Germline lookup yields CDR1 MNHEY and CDR2 SVGAGI. The CDR3 consists of 13 residues. Trimming stripped 2 bases from V and 2 bases from J, with 7 bases between. The DNA of the CDR3 is TGTGCCAGCAGTTACGGGAAAACCTACGAGCAGTACTTC. Protein: CASSYGKTYEQYF.

V is TRBV20-1 and J is TRBJ2-1; 14 positions agree with TRBD2. From germline, CDR1 is DFQATT and CDR2 SNEGSKA (reference sequence). The CDR3 is made up of 14 amino acids. Trimming at V came to 6 bases and at J to 8 bases, leaving 6 bases not matched to a gene. CDR3 amino acids: CSAYGTSGSYEQFF. Written as DNA, the CDR3 is TGCAGTGCGTACGGGACTAGCGGGAGCTATGAGCAGTTCTTC.

This clonotype showed up just a few times. The chain joins TRBV29-1 to TRBJ2-1; D assignment may be TRBD1 or TRBD2 (7 bases each). V lost 8 bases and J lost 4, with 24 bases in between. Per germline, CDR1 SQVTM and CDR2 ANQGSEA. There are 16 residues in the CDR3. In DNA form, the CDR3 reads TGCAGCTCCACTTCCCCAGGGGGGGAAATTTACAATGAGCAGTTCTTC. It specifies CSSTSPGGEIYNEQFF.

On this clonotype: A read error may explain this, as a much larger clone is one base away. The V call is TRBV3-1, the J call TRBJ1-5, with 9 bases aligning to TRBD1. Germline CDR1 is LGHDT and CDR2 is YNNKEL (reference sequence). The CDR3 length is 15 residues. J lost 5 bases, V lost 6 bases, and 8 bases had no gene match. CDR3 sequence reads: CASRLTGGTDQPQHF. For the CDR3, the DNA is TGTGCCAGCAGACTTACAGGGGGCACGGATCAGCCCCAGCATTTT.

Many counts were recorded for this clonotype. The CDR3 region is CASSYSTGTNTQYF. CDR3 DNA: TGTGCCAGCAGTTACTCCACAGGGACGAACACGCAGTATTTT. J is TRBJ2-3 and V is TRBV6-2 or TRBV6-3; tentatively, D is TRBD1 (6 bases). V shed 0 bases and J shed 9 bases, with 13 bases lying between them. The CDR3 totals 14 residues. In germline, CDR1 is MNHEY, CDR2 SVGEGT.

In this sample, this clonotype turned up a few times. The rearrangement joins TRBV4-2 to TRBJ2-1; TRBD2 matches at 10 bases. The CDR3 runs to 17 residues. The junction had 6 bases not matched to a gene; V was cut back by 0 bases and J by 4 bases. The germline V gene has CDR1 LGHNA and CDR2 YNFKEQ. The CDR3 region has the DNA TGTGCCAGCAGCCAAGAGCCTAGCGGGGGACTATACAATGAGCAGTTCTTC. Its protein product is CASSQEPSGGLYNEQFF.

This clonotype was seen at least ten times. The gene calls are TRBV27 and TRBJ1-2, with D maybe TRBD1 (5 bases). CDR1 MNHEY and CDR2 SMNVEV come from the germline V gene (reference sequence). V was shortened by 5 bases and J by 2 bases, with 12 bases between the two germline ends. The CDR3 runs to 14 residues. CDR3 nucleotide sequence: TGTGCCAGCAGTCCCGTCGCAGGGAACTATGGCTACACCTTC. Protein sequence: CASSPVAGNYGYTF.

This clonotype was detected a few times. This chain connects TRBV5-1 to TRBJ2-1; D gene ambiguous. The V end was cut by 4 bases, the J end by 8 bases, with 10 bases between. The CDR3 has 12 residues. The germline CDR1 and CDR2 sequences are SGHRS and YFSETQ. In nucleotides, the CDR3 is TGCGCCAGCAGCCGGGCCCTTCATGAGCAGTTCTTC. Amino acids: CASSRALHEQFF.

This clonotype was seen a few times. The rearrangement links TRBV7-8 to TRBJ2-4; D unresolved. The length of the CDR3 is 13 residues. The V gene's germline CDR1 is SGHVS and CDR2 FQNEAQ. Trimming stripped 1 base from V and 13 bases from J, with 14 bases between. The CDR3: CASSLEGPREQYF. The CDR3 nucleotides are TGTGCCAGCAGCTTAGAAGGGCCTAGAGAACAGTACTTC.

This chain links TRBV14 with TRBJ2-7; 8 nucleotides agree with TRBD1. The V gene end was trimmed by 6 bases and the J gene end by 5 bases; junction bases not matched to a gene: 6. CDR3 length equals 13 residues. Per germline, CDR1 SGHDN and CDR2 FVKESK. In DNA form, the CDR3 reads TGTGCCAGCAGGGATGCAGGGGGCGACGAGCAGTACTTC. This sequence encodes CASRDAGGDEQYF.

There are many counts of this clonotype. J is TRBJ2-7 and V is TRBV24-1; the D is unclear. Trimming took 3 bases from V and 0 from J, leaving 5 bases between them. Germline assignment: CDR1 KGHDR and CDR2 SFDVKD. The CDR3 covers 13 residues. Here the CDR3 DNA reads TGTGCCACCAGTGATCCTAACTCCTACGAGCAGTACTTC. Protein sequence: CATSDPNSYEQYF.

V gene TRBV11-3 combines with J gene TRBJ2-5, with D unclear. The CDR3 is made up of 15 amino acids. The germline V gene encodes CDR1 SGHNT and CDR2 YENEEA. V dropped 2 bases and J dropped 3 bases, with 13 bases sitting between them. Written as DNA, the CDR3 is TGTGCCAGCAGCTTAAGATCAAGCGTGGAAGAGACCCAGTACTTC. Protein product: CASSLRSSVEETQYF.

The CDR3 region is CCARAMGLADLYNEQFF. The CDR3 DNA follows: TGCTGCGCTAGAGCTATGGGACTAGCGGATCTTTACAATGAGCAGTTCTTC. The rearrangement links TRBV20-1 to TRBJ2-1, with 11 positions matching TRBD2. The CDR3 runs to 17 residues. Germline V gene lookup returns CDR1 DFQATT and CDR2 SNEGSKA (reference sequence).

V and J are TRBV12-3 or TRBV12-4 and TRBJ1-6, with a weak D call TRBD1 (5 bases). CDR3 length: 11 residues. The ends were cut back, 4 bases at V and 12 bases at J, with 7 bases in the middle. The CDR3 sequence is CASSYQGPLHF. The CDR3 DNA reads TGTGCCAGCAGTTACCAGGGACCCCTCCACTTT.

V and J are TRBV24-1 and TRBJ2-3; tentatively, D is TRBD2 (7 bases). The germline V and J ends were trimmed by 5 bases and 0 bases, with 17 bases remaining between them. CDR3 length equals 17 residues. Per germline, CDR1 KGHDR and CDR2 SFDVKD. CDR3 nucleotides: TGTGCCACCAGTGTGGGGGGGCGGAAGACTAGCACAGATACGCAGTATTTT. Encoded protein: CATSVGGRKTSTDTQYF.

This chain connects TRBV7-3 to TRBJ2-7; 7 nucleotides match TRBD2. Germline CDR1 SGHTA, CDR2 FQGTGA. V lost 2 bases, J lost 5 bases, and 9 bases stayed unmatched. The CDR3 length is 15 residues. CDR3 bases: TGTGCCAGCAGCTTACAAGCAGCGGGGAGTGACGAGCAGTACTTC. Translated: CASSLQAAGSDEQYF. The variable domain in full, completed from reference TRBV7-3 and TRBJ2-7, reads GAGVSQTPSNKVTEKGKYVELRCDPISGHTALYWYRQSLGQGPEFLIYFQGTGAADDSGLPNDRFFAVRPEGSVSTLKIQRTERGDSAVYLCASSLQAAGSDEQYFGPGTRLTVT.

The chain employs TRBV25-1 and TRBJ2-3; D might be TRBD1 or TRBD2, each matching 6 bases. Germline CDR1 reads MGHDK; CDR2 reads SYGVNS. V dropped 0 bases and J dropped 3 bases, with 16 bases sitting between them. The CDR3 has 17 residues. In DNA, the CDR3 is TGTGCCAGCAGTGAATATAGGGTACTAGGGGGGACAGATACGCAGTATTTT. It codes for CASSEYRVLGGTDTQYF.

There are a few counts of this clonotype. This chain uses TRBV29-1 with TRBJ2-1; perhaps D is TRBD1 or TRBD2 (5 bases each). CDR1 SQVTM and CDR2 ANQGSEA come from the germline V gene. Trimming removed 3 bases from V and 6 bases from J, with 12 bases in between. The CDR3 is 13 amino acids. The CDR3 bases are TGCAGCGTTGAGGGGCCAGGGAGCAATGAGCAGTTCTTC. Its protein product is CSVEGPGSNEQFF.

This clonotype has just a few counts. V gene TRBV6-2 or TRBV6-3 combines with J gene TRBJ2-3; D unclear. The CDR3 runs 14 residues. Germline-derived CDR1 and CDR2 are MNHEY and SVGEGT. V was pared by 0 bases and J by 11 bases, with 15 bases between. The CDR3 here is CASSYSVPLGEQYF. The CDR3 DNA reads as TGTGCCAGCAGTTACTCGGTCCCCCTTGGGGAGCAGTATTTT.

Only a few counts were recorded for this clonotype. The genes are TRBV7-9 and TRBJ2-5; 7 bases line up with TRBD2. CDR3 length: 14 residues. Germline V gene lookup returns CDR1 SEHNR and CDR2 FQNEAQ (reference sequence). Losses at the gene ends were 5 bases for V and 5 bases for J; bases not matched to a gene: 8. The CDR3 nucleotides read TGTGCCAGCAGCCCCCCCCCTAGCGGTGAGACCCAGTACTTC. It translates to CASSPPPSGETQYF.

This clonotype has more than one count but fewer than ten. The chain joins TRBV11-2 to TRBJ2-2; TRBD2 matches 8 bases. Germline CDR1 reads SGHAT; CDR2 reads FQNNGV. The CDR3 has 19 amino acids. V lost 3 bases to trimming and J lost 1 base; unmatched junction nucleotides: 13. CDR3 protein: CASSFRGLDLFLNTGELFF. The CDR3 nucleotides read TGTGCCAGCAGCTTTAGGGGACTAGACCTTTTCCTGAACACCGGGGAGCTGTTTTTT.